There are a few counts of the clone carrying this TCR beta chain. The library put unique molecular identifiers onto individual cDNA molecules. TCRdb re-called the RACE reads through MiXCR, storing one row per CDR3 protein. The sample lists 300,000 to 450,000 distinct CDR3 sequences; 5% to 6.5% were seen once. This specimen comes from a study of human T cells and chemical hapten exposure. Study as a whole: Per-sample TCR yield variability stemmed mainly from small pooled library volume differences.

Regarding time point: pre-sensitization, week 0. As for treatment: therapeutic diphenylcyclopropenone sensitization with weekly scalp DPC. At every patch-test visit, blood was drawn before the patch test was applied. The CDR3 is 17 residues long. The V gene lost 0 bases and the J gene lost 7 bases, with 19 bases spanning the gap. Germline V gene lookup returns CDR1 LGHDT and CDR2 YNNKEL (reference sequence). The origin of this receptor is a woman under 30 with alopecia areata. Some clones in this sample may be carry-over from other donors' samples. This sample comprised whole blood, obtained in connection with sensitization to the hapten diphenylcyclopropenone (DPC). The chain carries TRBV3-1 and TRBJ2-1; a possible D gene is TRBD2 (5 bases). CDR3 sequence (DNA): TGTGCCAGCAGCCAAGAAATAGCGCGCCCAACAAAGAATGAGCAGTTCTTC. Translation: CASSQEIARPTKNEQFF.